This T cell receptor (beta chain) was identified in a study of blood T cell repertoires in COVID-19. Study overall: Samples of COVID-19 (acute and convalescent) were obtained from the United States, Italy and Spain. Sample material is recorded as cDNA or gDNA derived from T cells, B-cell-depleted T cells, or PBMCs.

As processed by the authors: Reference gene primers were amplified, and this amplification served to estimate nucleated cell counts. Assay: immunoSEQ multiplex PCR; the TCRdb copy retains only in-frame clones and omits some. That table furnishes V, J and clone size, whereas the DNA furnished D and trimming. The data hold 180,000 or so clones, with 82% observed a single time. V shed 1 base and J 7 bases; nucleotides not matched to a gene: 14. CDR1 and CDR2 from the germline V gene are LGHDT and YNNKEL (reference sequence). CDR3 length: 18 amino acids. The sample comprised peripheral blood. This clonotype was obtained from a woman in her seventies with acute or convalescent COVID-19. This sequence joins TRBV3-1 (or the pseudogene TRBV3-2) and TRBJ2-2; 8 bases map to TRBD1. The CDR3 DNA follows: TGTGCCAGCAGCCAAGTCCAGGGGCAGGGGGCGCGTAACGGGGAGCTGTTTTTT. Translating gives CASSQVQGQGARNGELFF.